The 17 T cell receptor beta chains reported below all come from one sample, sequenced in a study of blood T cell repertoires in COVID-19. Only in-frame clones appear in the TCRdb table, and some are missing; sequencing was by immunoSEQ multiplex PCR. This sample carries about 55,000 clones, approximately 90% of them seen once, and the ten largest clones take 1.4%. The sample was peripheral blood. The receptors derive from a man in his 60s with acute or convalescent COVID-19.

V is TRBV6-5 and J is TRBJ2-7, with TRBD1 as a possible D gene (5 bases). Germline assignment: CDR1 MNHEY and CDR2 SVGAGI. Trimming took off 0 bases at V and 6 bases at J, with 12 bases between the two ends. This CDR3 comprises 14 residues. The CDR3, as DNA: TGTGCCAGCAGTTACTCAAGGGGAACGGGCGAGCAGTACTTC. Protein sequence: CASSYSRGTGEQYF.

The V and J genes are TRBV5-6 and TRBJ1-4; TRBD1 might be the D (5 bases). Germline V gives CDR1 SGHDT, CDR2 YYEEEE. Trimming removed 7 bases from V and 3 bases from J, with 13 bases in between. CDR3 length equals 14 residues. The CDR3 bases are TGTGCCAGCTCCCCGGGGGGTTCTAATGAAAAACTGTTTTTT. It yields the protein CASSPGGSNEKLFF. Full variable domain (rest looked up from reference TRBV5-6 and TRBJ1-4): DAGVTQSPTHLIKTRGQQVTLRCSPKSGHDTVSWYQQALGQGPQFIFQYYEEEERQRGNFPDRFSGHQFPNYSSELNVNALLLGDSALYLCASSPGGSNEKLFFGSGTQLSVL.

This rearrangement joins TRBV7-9 to TRBJ2-7; no clear D. The germline V gene has CDR1 SEHNR and CDR2 FQNEAQ (reference sequence). With 5 bases removed from V and 3 bases from J, the gap between germline ends came to 5 bases. The CDR3 extends over 11 amino acids. The CDR3 reads CASSLNYEQYF. The CDR3 nucleotides read TGTGCCAGCAGCCTAAACTACGAGCAGTACTTC.

This rearrangement joins TRBV6-6 to TRBJ1-2; unclear D gene. This CDR3 region has 14 residues. CDR1 and CDR2 (germline): MNHNY, SVGAGI (reference sequence). The V end lost 0 bases, the J end lost 4 bases, and 9 bases lay between the germline ends. The CDR3 reads CASSYSTAPYGYTF. For the CDR3, the DNA is TGTGCCAGCAGTTACTCAACAGCCCCCTATGGCTACACCTTC.

This chain connects TRBV7-3 to TRBJ1-1; the D gene is possibly TRBD1 (6 bases). The ends were cut back, 4 bases at V and 3 bases at J, with 9 bases in the middle. Germline CDR1 SGHTA, CDR2 FQGTGA. The CDR3 is 13 amino acids. CDR3 bases: TGTGCCAGCAGCTATAACAGGGACACTGAAGCTTTCTTT. Translated: CASSYNRDTEAFF.

This clone was observed a few times. V and J are TRBV14 and TRBJ1-1; 7 bases are a match to TRBD1. CDR3 size: 19 residues. CDR1 SGHDN and CDR2 FVKESK come from the germline V gene. V was pared by 5 bases and J by 0 bases, with 18 bases of the junction left unmatched. The CDR3 nucleotides read TGTGCCAGCAGCGGATCTATGACAGGGACTTTGGGGATGAACACTGAAGCTTTCTTT. Amino acids: CASSGSMTGTLGMNTEAFF.

The chain joins TRBV5-1 to TRBJ2-1, with 8 bases fitting TRBD2. V lost 3 bases to trimming and J lost 1 base; unmatched junction nucleotides: 9. The CDR3 has 17 amino acids. Germline values: CDR1 SGHRS, CDR2 YFSETQ. Here the CDR3 DNA reads TGCGCCAGCAGCTCCTCTCCACGGGAGGGGTCCTACAATGAGCAGTTCTTC. Amino acids: CASSSSPREGSYNEQFF.

The chain carries TRBV5-6 and TRBJ1-3; D might be TRBD1 (5 bases). CDR1 and CDR2 from the germline V gene are SGHDT and YYEEEE. Trimming stripped 7 bases from V and 1 base from J, with 12 bases between. The CDR3 covers 14 residues. In nucleotides, the CDR3 is TGTGCCAGCCACCCCCCAGGGTCTGGAAACACCATATATTTT. Protein product: CASHPPGSGNTIYF.

The chain combines TRBV29-1 with TRBJ1-5, with a weak D call TRBD1 (6 bases). The CDR3 runs to 12 residues. Germline values: CDR1 SQVTM, CDR2 ANQGSEA. V lost 7 bases and J lost 3, with 10 bases in between. The CDR3 sequence: CSAGDLNQPQHF. CDR3 coding DNA: TGCAGCGCAGGGGATCTCAATCAGCCCCAGCATTTT.

This sequence joins TRBV6-1 and TRBJ2-1; a weak D match, TRBD1 (5 bases). Germline V lookup: CDR1 MNHNS, CDR2 SASEGT. The V gene lost 3 bases and the J gene lost 4 bases, with 13 bases spanning the gap. The CDR3 is 15 residues long. In nucleotides, the CDR3 is TGTGCCAGCAGTGAGACCACCGACAGTTACAATGAGCAGTTCTTC. It encodes CASSETTDSYNEQFF.

The genes are TRBV11-3 and TRBJ2-2; D unresolved. The CDR3 loop spans 12 amino acids. V was cut by 3 bases and J by 6 bases, with 5 bases left in between. The germline V gene encodes CDR1 SGHNT and CDR2 YENEEA. The chain's CDR3 is CASSFIAGELFF. The CDR3 DNA is TGTGCCAGCAGCTTTATCGCCGGGGAGCTGTTTTTT.

The chain combines TRBV6-1 with TRBJ1-5, with D uncertain. Trimming pared 2 bases from V and 5 bases from J, leaving 4 bases between. The CDR3 has 12 amino acids. CDR1 and CDR2 from the germline V gene are MNHNS and SASEGT. The chain's CDR3 is CASSETYQPQHF. For the CDR3, the DNA is TGTGCCAGCAGTGAAACTTATCAGCCCCAGCATTTT.

This chain connects TRBV10-3 to TRBJ1-4; TRBD1 might be the D (5 bases). CDR3 length equals 15 residues. Germline assignment: CDR1 ENHRY and CDR2 SYGVKD. The germline V and J ends were trimmed by 2 bases and 4 bases, with 11 bases remaining between them. The CDR3 region has the DNA TGTGCCATCAGTGAGCGGGGACTGAATAATGAAAAACTGTTTTTT. Its translation: CAISERGLNNEKLFF.

The genes are TRBV30 and TRBJ1-5; 9 bases map to TRBD1. After removal of 2 bases from V and 7 bases from J, the junction contained 6 bases not matched to a gene. This CDR3 is 14 amino acids long. Germline CDR1 is GTSNPN and CDR2 is SVGIG (reference sequence). The CDR3 spells CAWSTTGGNQPQHF. CDR3 bases: TGTGCCTGGAGTACGACAGGGGGAAACCAGCCCCAGCATTTT.

V is TRBV3-1 (or the pseudogene TRBV3-2) and J is TRBJ2-7; 8 bases align to TRBD2. CDR3 size: 15 residues. From germline, CDR1 is LGHDT and CDR2 YNNKEL (reference sequence). Germline trimming cut 1 base from V and 3 bases from J; bases unmatched to any gene: 5. In DNA, the CDR3 is TGTGCCAGCAGCCAAGGGACAGCGGGAGTCTACGAGCAGTACTTC. Its translation is CASSQGTAGVYEQYF.

The chain recombines TRBV30 with TRBJ1-2, with a tentative D call TRBD1 (6 bases). CDR1 and CDR2 from the germline V gene are GTSNPN and SVGIG (reference sequence). Trimming took 4 bases from V and 4 from J, leaving 13 bases between them. This CDR3 comprises 13 residues. This CDR3 reads CAWTRGNGYGYTF. CDR3 coding DNA: TGTGCCTGGACCAGGGGAAACGGCTATGGCTACACCTTC.

The chain recombines TRBV7-6 with TRBJ1-2; perhaps TRBD1 as D (5 bases). Germline V gene sequence: CDR1 SGHVS, CDR2 FNYEAQ. The CDR3 extends over 15 amino acids. V lost 5 bases to trimming and J lost 0 bases, with 13 bases between them. The CDR3 bases are TGTGCCAGCAGCAACACAGGACAAGCTAACTATGGCTACACCTTC. Its translation: CASSNTGQANYGYTF. The whole variable domain, remainder taken from reference TRBV7-6 and TRBJ1-2, is GAGVSQSPRYKVTKRGQDVALRCDPISGHVSLYWYRQALGQGPEFLTYFNYEAQQDKSGLPNDRFSAERPEGSISTLTIQRTEQRDSAMYRCASSNTGQANYGYTFGSGTRLTVV.